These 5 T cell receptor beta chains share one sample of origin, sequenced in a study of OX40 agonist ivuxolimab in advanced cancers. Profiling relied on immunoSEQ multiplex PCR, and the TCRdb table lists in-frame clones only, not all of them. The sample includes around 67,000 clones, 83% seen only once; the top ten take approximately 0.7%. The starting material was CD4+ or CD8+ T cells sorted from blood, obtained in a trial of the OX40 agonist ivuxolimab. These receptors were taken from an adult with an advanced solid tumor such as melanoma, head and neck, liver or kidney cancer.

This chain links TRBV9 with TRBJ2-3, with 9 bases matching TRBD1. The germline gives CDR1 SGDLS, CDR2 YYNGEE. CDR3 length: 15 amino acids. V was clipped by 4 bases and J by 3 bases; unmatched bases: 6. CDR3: CASSPRQGETDTQYF. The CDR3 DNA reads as TGTGCCAGCAGCCCCCGACAGGGGGAGACAGATACGCAGTATTTT.

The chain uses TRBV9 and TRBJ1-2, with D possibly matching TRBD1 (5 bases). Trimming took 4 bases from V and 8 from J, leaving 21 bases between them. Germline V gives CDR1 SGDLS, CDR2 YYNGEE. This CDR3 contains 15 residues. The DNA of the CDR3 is TGTGCCAGCAGCCCGACAGTCCAATTAAGGGAGGGCTACACCTTC. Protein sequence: CASSPTVQLREGYTF.

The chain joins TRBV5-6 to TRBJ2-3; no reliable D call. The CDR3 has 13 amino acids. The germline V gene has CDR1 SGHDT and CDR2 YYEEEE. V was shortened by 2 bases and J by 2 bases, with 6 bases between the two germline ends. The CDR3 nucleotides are TGTGCCAGCAGCTTCAAGATCACAGATACGCAGTATTTT. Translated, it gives CASSFKITDTQYF.

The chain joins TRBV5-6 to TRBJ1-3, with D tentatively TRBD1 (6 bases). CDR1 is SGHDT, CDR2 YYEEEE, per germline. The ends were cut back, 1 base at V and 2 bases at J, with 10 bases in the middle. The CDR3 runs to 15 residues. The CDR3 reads CASSLPRTAGNTIYF. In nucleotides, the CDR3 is TGTGCCAGCAGCTTGCCCCGGACAGCTGGAAACACCATATATTTT.

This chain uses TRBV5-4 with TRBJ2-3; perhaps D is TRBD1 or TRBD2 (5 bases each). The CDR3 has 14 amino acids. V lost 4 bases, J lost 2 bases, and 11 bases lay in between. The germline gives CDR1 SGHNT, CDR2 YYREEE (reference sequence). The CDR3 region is CASSPGASTDTQYF. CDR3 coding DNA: TGTGCCAGCAGCCCCGGGGCTTCCACAGATACGCAGTATTTT. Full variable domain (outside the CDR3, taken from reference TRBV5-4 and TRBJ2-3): ETGVTQSPTHLIKTRGQQVTLRCSSQSGHNTVSWYQQALGQGPQFIFQYYREEENGRGNFPPRFSGLQFPNYSSELNVNALELDDSALYLCASSPGASTDTQYFGPGTRLTVL.